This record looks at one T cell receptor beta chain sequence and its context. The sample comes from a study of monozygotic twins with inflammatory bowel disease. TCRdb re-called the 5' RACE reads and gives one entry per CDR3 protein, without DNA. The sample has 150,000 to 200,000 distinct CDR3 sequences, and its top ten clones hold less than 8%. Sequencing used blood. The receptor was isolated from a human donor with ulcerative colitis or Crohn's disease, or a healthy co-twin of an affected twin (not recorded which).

The CDR3 protein is CASSHRAQVKEKLFF. The V and J genes are TRBV7-9 and TRBJ1-4; TCRdb's D call, TRBD1, is unchecked because there is no DNA. CDR3 length: 15 residues. The V gene's germline CDR1 is SEHNR and CDR2 FQNEAQ (reference sequence).